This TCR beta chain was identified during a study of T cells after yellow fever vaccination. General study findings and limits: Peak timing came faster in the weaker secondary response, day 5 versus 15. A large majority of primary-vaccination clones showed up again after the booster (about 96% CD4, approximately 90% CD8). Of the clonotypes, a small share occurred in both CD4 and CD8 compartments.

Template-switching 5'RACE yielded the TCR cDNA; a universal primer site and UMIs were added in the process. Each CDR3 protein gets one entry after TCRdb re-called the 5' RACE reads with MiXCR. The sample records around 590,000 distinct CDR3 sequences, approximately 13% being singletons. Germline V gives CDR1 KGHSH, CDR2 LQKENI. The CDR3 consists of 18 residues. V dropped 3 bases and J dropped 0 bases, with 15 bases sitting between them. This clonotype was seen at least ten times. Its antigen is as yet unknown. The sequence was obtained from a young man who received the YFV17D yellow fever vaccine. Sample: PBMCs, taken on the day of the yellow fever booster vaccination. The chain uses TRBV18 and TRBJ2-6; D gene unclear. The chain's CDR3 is CASSPGFGATSGANVLTF. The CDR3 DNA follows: TGTGCCAGCTCACCCGGTTTTGGTGCTACCTCTGGGGCCAACGTCCTGACTTTC.